This entry concerns a single TCR beta chain. This sample was included in a study of blood T cell repertoires in COVID-19. For the study at large: The origin of the acute and convalescent COVID-19 samples was the United States, Italy and Spain. Sample material is recorded as cDNA or gDNA derived from T cells, B-cell-depleted T cells, or PBMCs.

The table came from immunoSEQ multiplex PCR; TCRdb's copy has only in-frame clones and leaves some out. The sample contains some 120,000 clones, over 75% of which appear only once. Between the trimmed V and J ends, which lost 0 bases and 1 base, there was a span of 5 bases. Germline V CDR1 and CDR2: SGHTS, YDEGEE. The length of the CDR3 is 14 residues. Sequenced sample: peripheral blood. The clonotype was recovered from a woman aged 60-75 years with acute or convalescent COVID-19. This chain connects TRBV5-8 to TRBJ1-3, with unresolved D. CDR3 DNA: TGTGCCAGCAGCTTGGCGTCGTCTGGAAACACCATATATTTT. Residues: CASSLASSGNTIYF.